Listed below are T cell receptor beta chains from one sample, sequenced in a study of OX40 agonist ivuxolimab in advanced cancers. The assay was immunoSEQ multiplex PCR, and TCRdb's table has in-frame clones only and misses some. In the table there are 60,000 to 75,000 clones, about 88% of which are singletons. Sequencing was performed on CD4+ or CD8+ T cells sorted from blood, taken in a trial of the OX40 agonist ivuxolimab. These receptors originate from an adult with an advanced solid tumor such as melanoma, head and neck, liver or kidney cancer. CDR3s include the opening cysteine and the closing phenylalanine or tryptophan. The D gene is left open where the match is weak. Rows give clone size only sometimes, using once, few, many, or a class for an expanded clone.

TGTGCCAGCAGCCTTTATAGCAATCAGCCCCAGCATTTT,CASSLYSNQPQHF,-,TRBV2,-,TRBJ1-5
TGTGCCAGCAGCAGACAGGGCAATCAGCCCCAGCATTTT,CASSRQGNQPQHF,-,TRBV21-1,-,TRBJ1-5
TGTGCCAGCAGCTTGGGGTTGGGCGCAGATACGCAGTATTTT,CASSLGLGADTQYF,-,TRBV7-3,-,TRBJ2-3
TGTGCCACCAGCGGCGTTGGGGGCTCCTACAATGAGCAGTTCTTC,CATSGVGGSYNEQFF,once,TRBV15,-,TRBJ2-1
TGTGCCAGTAGTGGGGACAGGGAAGGTGAAAAACTGTTTTTT,CASSGDREGEKLFF,once,TRBV19,TRBD1,TRBJ1-4
TGTGCCAGCAGTATGAAGGACCAGGGCGGGGAGCTGTTTTTT,CASSMKDQGGELFF,-,TRBV6-4,-,TRBJ2-2
TGTGCCAGCAGCCCCAGCTATGGGACAGGGGGCTACGAGCAGTACTTC,CASSPSYGTGGYEQYF,-,TRBV7-2,TRBD1,TRBJ2-7
TGTGCCAGCAGCTTATGGGGAGGAGTAGAGACCCAGTACTTC,CASSLWGGVETQYF,-,TRBV7-3,-,TRBJ2-5
TGTGCCAGCAGCCGAGGGGGCGTTGGCACTGAAGCTTTCTTT,CASSRGGVGTEAFF,-,TRBV27,TRBD1,TRBJ1-1
TGTGCCAGCAGCCCCCGGACAGGGAGGTCTCAGCCCCAGCATTTT,CASSPRTGRSQPQHF,-,TRBV28,TRBD1,TRBJ1-5
TGTGCCACATACCCGGGTTTTGGGAATGAGCAGTTCTTC,CATYPGFGNEQFF,-,TRBV6-1,-,TRBJ2-1
TGTGCCACCTCAGGGATAAGGGAGACCCAGTACTTC,CATSGIRETQYF,-,TRBV19,-,TRBJ2-5
TGTGCCAGCTCCCCAGGGCAGTCACTAGCCTCTGGAAACACCATATATTTT,CASSPGQSLASGNTIYF,-,TRBV18,-,TRBJ1-3
TGTGCCATCAGTCGGGGACAGGGAGATCAAGGCTACACCTTC,CAISRGQGDQGYTF,-,TRBV10-3,TRBD1,TRBJ1-2
TGTGCCAGCAGCTTCTCCGGGACTAACAGGGATGAGCAGTTCTTC,CASSFSGTNRDEQFF,-,TRBV7-2,-,TRBJ2-1
TGTGCCAGCAGCGCCGGGGGGGGCGACTCACCCCTCCACTTT,CASSAGGGDSPLHF,-,TRBV6-4,-,TRBJ1-6